The clone carrying this T cell receptor (beta chain) was seen only a few times. Antigen unknown. RNA transcripts gave rise to amplified TCR beta CDR3 regions. The HTBI primer set drove a first-round RT-PCR of the TCR CDR3. TCRdb re-called the multiplex PCR reads through MiXCR, storing one row per CDR3 protein. Among about 700,000 distinct CDR3 sequences listed, about 45% were seen once. The study excluded patients with uncontrolled infection, other autoimmune disease, pregnancy or lactation. This record comes from a study of T cells in Graves' hyperthyroidism and ophthalmopathy. Study-level results: Most clonotypes expanded in the thyroid (above 0.001) were also present in blood.

Trimming shortened V by 2 bases and J by 4 bases, and 14 bases separated the two germline ends. The germline V gene has CDR1 MGHDK and CDR2 SYGVNS. The CDR3 contains 15 residues. The source material was peripheral blood or thyroid tissue (not recorded which). This sequence originates from an adult man with Graves' disease, either hyperthyroidism or ophthalmopathy (not recorded which). The V and J genes are TRBV25-1 and TRBJ1-2; D is unresolved. The CDR3 loop reads CASSETHSPPYGYTF. The DNA of the CDR3 is TGTGCCAGCAGTGAAACCCATAGCCCTCCCTATGGCTACACCTTC.